The clone carrying this T cell receptor beta chain has a single count. Its antigen remains unknown. The sample carries other DNA sequences with the same CDR3. The data were obtained in a study of cytomegalovirus exposure and HLA in healthy donors. Study conclusions and caveats: In a later analysis, at a false discovery rate of 0.05, under 20,000 TCR beta sequences matched HLA alleles. Associated with cytomegalovirus, according to the listing, were 150 to 200 TCR beta chains. Being productive about 90% or about 30% of the time was typical of most TCR beta V segments in an earlier analysis.

It was with 60 Vbeta and 13 Jbeta primers that the PCR ran. Clones were read by immunoSEQ multiplex PCR, and TCRdb kept only the in-frame ones, dropping some. The table shows around 200,000 clones, with roughly 79% occurring only once. This CDR3 comprises 14 residues. The trim removed 3 bases at V and 4 bases at J, leaving 1 base unmatched. The V gene's germline CDR1 is KGHSH and CDR2 LQKENI. The clonotype was recovered from a young man in good health and CMV-seronegative. Sequenced sample: PBMCs. The V and J genes are TRBV18 and TRBJ1-5; 9 nucleotides align to TRBD1. DNA of the CDR3: TGTGCCAGCTCACCCGGGACAGGGAATCAGCCCCAGCATTTT. Protein: CASSPGTGNQPQHF.